This is a list of T cell receptor beta chains from one sample in a study of blood T cell repertoires in COVID-19. Assay: immunoSEQ multiplex PCR; the TCRdb copy retains only in-frame clones and omits some. The sample lists about 270,000 clones; around 81% were seen once. The specimen was peripheral blood. The receptors here all came from a woman aged 45 to 65 with active or convalescent COVID-19. The CDR3 runs from the conserved cysteine through the conserved F or W. Each record gives: clone size, J gene, D gene, V gene, CDR3 protein, CDR3 DNA. The D gene is left open where the match is weak. Size is stated for part of the rows, as once, few or many counts, or as a class when the clone is expanded.

size: .; J: TRBJ2-7; D: TRBD1; V: TRBV9; CDR3: CASSVGQGAYEQYF; DNA: TGTGCCAGCAGCGTGGGACAGGGGGCCTACGAGCAGTACTTC
size: .; J: TRBJ1-1; D: .; V: TRBV9; CDR3: CASSRGSEAFF; DNA: TGTGCCAGTTCCCGGGGGTCGGAAGCTTTCTTT
size: .; J: TRBJ2-5; D: TRBD2; V: TRBV5-1; CDR3: CASSFKPSGTGETQYF; DNA: TGCGCCAGCAGCTTTAAACCTAGCGGGACGGGGGAGACCCAGTACTTC
size: once; J: TRBJ2-5; D: .; V: TRBV18; CDR3: CASSPPLQGKETQYF; DNA: TGTGCCAGCTCACCCCCCTTGCAGGGTAAAGAGACCCAGTACTTC
size: .; J: TRBJ2-6; D: .; V: TRBV3-1/TRBV3-2; CDR3: CASSRPQIGGLYSGANVLTF; DNA: TGTGCCAGCAGCCGACCTCAGATCGGGGGGCTCTACTCTGGGGCCAACGTCCTGACTTTC
size: .; J: TRBJ1-5; D: .; V: TRBV24-1; CDR3: CATSDPGQPQHF; DNA: TGTGCCACCAGTGACCCGGGGCAGCCCCAGCATTTT
size: .; J: TRBJ1-1; D: .; V: TRBV7-2; CDR3: CASGRRAGMNTEAFF; DNA: TGTGCCAGCGGGCGTCGGGCGGGGATGAACACTGAAGCTTTCTTT
size: .; J: TRBJ2-2; D: TRBD2; V: TRBV6-5; CDR3: CASSSGLAANTGELFF; DNA: TGTGCCAGCAGTTCGGGACTAGCAGCCAACACCGGGGAGCTGTTTTTT
size: .; J: TRBJ2-7; D: .; V: TRBV3-1/TRBV3-2; CDR3: CASSQAGTQEQYF; DNA: TGTGCCAGCAGCCAAGCGGGGACTCAAGAGCAGTACTTC
size: .; J: TRBJ2-3; D: TRBD2; V: TRBV4-2; CDR3: CASSQDPVTSEESVGTDTQYF; DNA: TGTGCCAGCAGCCAAGATCCGGTGACTAGCGAGGAATCCGTCGGCACAGATACGCAGTATTTT
size: .; J: TRBJ1-3; D: .; V: TRBV10-3; CDR3: CAITDAGTGNTIYF; DNA: TGTGCCATCACCGACGCAGGGACTGGAAACACCATATATTTT
size: .; J: TRBJ2-1; D: TRBD2; V: TRBV7-6; CDR3: CASSLAVAGGRYNEQFF; DNA: TGTGCCAGCAGCTTAGCCGTAGCGGGAGGAAGGTACAATGAGCAGTTCTTC
size: once; J: TRBJ1-2; D: .; V: TRBV30; CDR3: CAWSVLRSRGNGYGYTF; DNA: TGTGCCTGGAGTGTACTCCGTTCTCGCGGAAACGGGTATGGCTACACCTTC